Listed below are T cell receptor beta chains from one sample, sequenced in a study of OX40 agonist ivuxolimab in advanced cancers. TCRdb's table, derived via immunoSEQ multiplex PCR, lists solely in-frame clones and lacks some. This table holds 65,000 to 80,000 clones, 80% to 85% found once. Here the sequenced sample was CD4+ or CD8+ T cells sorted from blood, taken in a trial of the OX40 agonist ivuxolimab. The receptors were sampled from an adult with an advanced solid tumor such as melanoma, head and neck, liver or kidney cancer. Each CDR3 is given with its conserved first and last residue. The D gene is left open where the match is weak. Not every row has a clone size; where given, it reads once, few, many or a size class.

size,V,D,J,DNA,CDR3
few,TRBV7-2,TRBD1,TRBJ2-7,TGTGCCAGCAGCGTATTAGGGGGCAACAACGAGCAGTACTTC,CASSVLGGNNEQYF
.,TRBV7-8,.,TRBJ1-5,TGTGCCAGCGTGGTGGGACCCAATAGCAATCAGCCCCAGCATTTT,CASVVGPNSNQPQHF
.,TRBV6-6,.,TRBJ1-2,TGTGCCAGCAGTTCCGGGGTACTTGGCTACACCTTC,CASSSGVLGYTF
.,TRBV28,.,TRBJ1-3,TGTGCCAGCAGTCCCCTGCCAGGGTCCGGAAACACCATATATTTT,CASSPLPGSGNTIYF
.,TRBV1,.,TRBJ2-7,TGCACCAGCAGCCCCGTGCGGGATAGCTACGAGCAGTACTTC,CTSSPVRDSYEQYF
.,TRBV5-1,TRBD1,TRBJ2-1,TGCGCCAGCAGCTTGGCCCCCGGGACAGGACGGTCCGATGAGCAGTTCTTC,CASSLAPGTGRSDEQFF
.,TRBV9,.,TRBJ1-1,TGTGCCAGCAGCTCTTCCGGGGTAGGAAGAACTGAAGCTTTCTTT,CASSSSGVGRTEAFF
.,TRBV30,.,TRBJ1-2,TGTGCCTGGAGTCCAGTGGAAGCTAACTATGGCTACACCTTC,CAWSPVEANYGYTF
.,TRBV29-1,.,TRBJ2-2,TGCAGCGTTTTCCCAATAGGAGACACCGGGGAGCTGTTTTTT,CSVFPIGDTGELFF
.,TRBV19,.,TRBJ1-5,TGTGCCAGTAGTATTGTGGGGACCCCCCAGCATTTT,CASSIVGTPQHF
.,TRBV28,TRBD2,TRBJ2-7,TGTGCCAGCAGCCCGGGACTAGCGGGAGGGCCCTACGAGCAGTACTTC,CASSPGLAGGPYEQYF
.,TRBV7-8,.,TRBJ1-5,TGTGCCAGCAGCGGCCGGGGGAGCAATCAGCCCCAGCATTTT,CASSGRGSNQPQHF
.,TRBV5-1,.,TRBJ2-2,TGCGCCAGCAGCTTGGCCCGGCGGCTCACCGGGGAGCTGTTTTTT,CASSLARRLTGELFF
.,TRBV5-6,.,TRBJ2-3,TGTGCCAGCAGCCAAACTGACTGGGCAGATACGCAGTATTTT,CASSQTDWADTQYF
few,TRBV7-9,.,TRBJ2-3,TGTGCCAGCAGCGACCCGGGAACAGGGTTAAGGACAGATACGCAGTATTTT,CASSDPGTGLRTDTQYF
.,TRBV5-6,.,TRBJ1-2,TGTGCCAGCAGTGAAGATCGTGGGACAACCCTTAACTATGGCTACACCTTC,CASSEDRGTTLNYGYTF